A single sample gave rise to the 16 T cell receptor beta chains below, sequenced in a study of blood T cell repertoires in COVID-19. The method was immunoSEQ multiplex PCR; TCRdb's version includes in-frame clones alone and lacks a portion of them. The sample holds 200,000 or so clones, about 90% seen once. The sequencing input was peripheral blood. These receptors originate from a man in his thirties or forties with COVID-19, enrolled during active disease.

CDR3 region: CASNPTGGSYGYTF. CDR3 in DNA: TGTGCCAGCAACCCGACAGGGGGCAGCTATGGCTACACCTTC. The rearrangement links TRBV6-2 or TRBV6-3 to TRBJ1-2, with TRBD1 identical over 10 bases. The CDR3 is 14 residues long. Looked up from germline, CDR1 is MNHEY and CDR2 is SVGEGT. Unmatched junction bases numbered 6, after V lost 7 bases and J lost 4 bases.

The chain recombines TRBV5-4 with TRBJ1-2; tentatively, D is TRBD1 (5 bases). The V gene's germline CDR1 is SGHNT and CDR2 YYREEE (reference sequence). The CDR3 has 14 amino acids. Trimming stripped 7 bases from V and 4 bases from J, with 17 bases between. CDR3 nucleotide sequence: TGTGCCAGCCTACCTCGGGGGACGGTCTATGGCTACACCTTC. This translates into CASLPRGTVYGYTF.

CDR3 in DNA: TGTGCCAGCAGCCAAGAAAGACAGGGTATCTACGAGCAGTACTTC. Protein: CASSQERQGIYEQYF. The V and J genes are TRBV4-2 and TRBJ2-7; 7 nucleotides agree with TRBD1. CDR1 LGHNA and CDR2 YNFKEQ come from the germline V gene. There are 15 residues in the CDR3. V lost 0 bases and J lost 3; bases outside the gene matches: 5.

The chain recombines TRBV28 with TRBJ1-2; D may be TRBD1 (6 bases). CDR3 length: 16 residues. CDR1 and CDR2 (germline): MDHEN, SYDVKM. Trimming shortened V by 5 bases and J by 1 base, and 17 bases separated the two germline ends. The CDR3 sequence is CASSTQELRGNYGYTF. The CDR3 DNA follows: TGTGCCAGCAGTACGCAAGAACTCAGGGGTAACTATGGCTACACCTTC.

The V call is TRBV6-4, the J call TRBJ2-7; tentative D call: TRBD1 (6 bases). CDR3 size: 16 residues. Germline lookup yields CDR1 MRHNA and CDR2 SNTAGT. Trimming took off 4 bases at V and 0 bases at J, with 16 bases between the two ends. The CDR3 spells CASSADSTGSSYEQYF. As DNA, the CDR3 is TGTGCCAGCAGTGCCGACTCTACAGGGAGCTCCTACGAGCAGTACTTC.

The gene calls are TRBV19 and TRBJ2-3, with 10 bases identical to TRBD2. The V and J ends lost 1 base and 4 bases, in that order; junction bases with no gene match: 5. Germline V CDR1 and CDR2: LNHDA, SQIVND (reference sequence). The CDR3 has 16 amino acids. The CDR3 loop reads CASSIGLAGEADTQYF. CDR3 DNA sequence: TGTGCCAGTAGTATAGGTCTAGCGGGAGAGGCAGATACGCAGTATTTT.

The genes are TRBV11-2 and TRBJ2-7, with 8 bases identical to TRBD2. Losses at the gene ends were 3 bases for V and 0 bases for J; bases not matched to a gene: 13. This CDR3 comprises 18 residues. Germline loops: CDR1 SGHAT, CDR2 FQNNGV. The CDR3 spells CASSFPREGGTFSYEQYF. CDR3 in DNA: TGTGCCAGCAGCTTCCCCCGGGAGGGGGGGACCTTCTCCTACGAGCAGTACTTC. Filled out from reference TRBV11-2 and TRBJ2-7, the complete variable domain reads EAGVAQSPRYKIIEKRQSVAFWCNPISGHATLYWYQQILGQGPKLLIQFQNNGVVDDSQLPKDRFSAERLKGVDSTLKIQPAKLEDSAVYLCASSFPREGGTFSYEQYFGPGTRLTVT.

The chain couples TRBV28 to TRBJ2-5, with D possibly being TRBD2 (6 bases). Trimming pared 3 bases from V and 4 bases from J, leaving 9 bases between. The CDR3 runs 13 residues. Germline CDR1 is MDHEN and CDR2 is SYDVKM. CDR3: CASSLRGLETQYF. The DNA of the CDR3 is TGTGCCAGCAGTTTGCGGGGTTTAGAGACCCAGTACTTC.

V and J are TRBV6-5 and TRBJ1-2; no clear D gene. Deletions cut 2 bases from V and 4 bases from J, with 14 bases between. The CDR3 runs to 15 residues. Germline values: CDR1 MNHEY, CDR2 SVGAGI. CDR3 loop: CASSYQVGSPYGYTF. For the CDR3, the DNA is TGTGCCAGCAGTTACCAGGTCGGATCCCCCTATGGCTACACCTTC.

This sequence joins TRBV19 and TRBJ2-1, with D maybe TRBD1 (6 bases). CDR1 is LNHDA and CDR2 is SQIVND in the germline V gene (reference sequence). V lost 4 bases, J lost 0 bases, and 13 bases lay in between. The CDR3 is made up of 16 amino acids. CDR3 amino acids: CASSRRGGSSYNEQFF. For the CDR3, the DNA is TGTGCCAGTAGTAGGCGAGGGGGTAGCTCCTACAATGAGCAGTTCTTC.

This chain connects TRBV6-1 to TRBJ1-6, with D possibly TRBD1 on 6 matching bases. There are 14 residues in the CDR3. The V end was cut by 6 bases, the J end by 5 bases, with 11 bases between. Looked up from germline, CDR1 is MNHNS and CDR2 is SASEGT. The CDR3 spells CASRDRSHNSPLHF. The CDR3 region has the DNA TGTGCCAGCAGAGACAGGTCGCATAATTCACCCCTCCACTTT.

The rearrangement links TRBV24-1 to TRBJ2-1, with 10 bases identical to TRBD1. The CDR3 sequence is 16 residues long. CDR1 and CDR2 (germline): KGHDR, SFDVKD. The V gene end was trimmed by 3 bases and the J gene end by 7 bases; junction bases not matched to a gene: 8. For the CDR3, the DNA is TGTGCCACCAGTGATGCTGGGGACAGGGGCATGAATGAGCAGTTCTTC. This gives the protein CATSDAGDRGMNEQFF.

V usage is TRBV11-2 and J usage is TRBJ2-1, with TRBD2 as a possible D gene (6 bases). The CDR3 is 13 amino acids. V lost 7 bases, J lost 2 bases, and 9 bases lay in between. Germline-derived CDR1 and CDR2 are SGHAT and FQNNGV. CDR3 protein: CASIGGAYNEQFF. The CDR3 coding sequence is TGTGCCAGCATCGGGGGAGCCTACAATGAGCAGTTCTTC.

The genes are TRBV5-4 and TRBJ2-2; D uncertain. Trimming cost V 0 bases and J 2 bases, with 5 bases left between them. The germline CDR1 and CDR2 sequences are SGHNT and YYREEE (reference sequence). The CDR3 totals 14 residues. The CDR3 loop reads CASSLAQNTGELFF. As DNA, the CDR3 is TGTGCCAGCAGCTTGGCCCAAAACACCGGGGAGCTGTTTTTT.

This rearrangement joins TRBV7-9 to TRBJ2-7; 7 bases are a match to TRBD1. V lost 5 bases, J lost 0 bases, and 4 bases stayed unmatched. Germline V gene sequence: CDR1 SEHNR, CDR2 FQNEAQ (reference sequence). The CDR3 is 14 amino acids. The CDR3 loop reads CASSATGSSYEQYF. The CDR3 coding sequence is TGTGCCAGCAGCGCGACAGGGAGCTCCTACGAGCAGTACTTC.

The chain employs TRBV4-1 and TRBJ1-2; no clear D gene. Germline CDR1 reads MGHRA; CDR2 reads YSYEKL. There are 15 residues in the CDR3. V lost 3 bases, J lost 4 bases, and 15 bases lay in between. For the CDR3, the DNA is TGCGCCAGCAGCCAGGGCCCCCATATAGGCTATGGCTACACCTTC. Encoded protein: CASSQGPHIGYGYTF.